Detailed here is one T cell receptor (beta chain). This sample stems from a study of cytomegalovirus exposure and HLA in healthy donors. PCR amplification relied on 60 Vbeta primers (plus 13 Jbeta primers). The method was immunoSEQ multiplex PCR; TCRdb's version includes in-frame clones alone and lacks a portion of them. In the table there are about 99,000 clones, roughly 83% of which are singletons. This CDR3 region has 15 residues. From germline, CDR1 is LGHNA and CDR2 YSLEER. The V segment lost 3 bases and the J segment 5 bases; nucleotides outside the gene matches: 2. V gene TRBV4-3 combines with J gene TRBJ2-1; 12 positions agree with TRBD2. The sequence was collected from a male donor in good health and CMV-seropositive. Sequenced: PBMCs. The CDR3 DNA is TGCGCCAGCAGCCAGACTAGCGGGAGTCACAATGAGCAGTTCTTC. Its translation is CASSQTSGSHNEQFF.